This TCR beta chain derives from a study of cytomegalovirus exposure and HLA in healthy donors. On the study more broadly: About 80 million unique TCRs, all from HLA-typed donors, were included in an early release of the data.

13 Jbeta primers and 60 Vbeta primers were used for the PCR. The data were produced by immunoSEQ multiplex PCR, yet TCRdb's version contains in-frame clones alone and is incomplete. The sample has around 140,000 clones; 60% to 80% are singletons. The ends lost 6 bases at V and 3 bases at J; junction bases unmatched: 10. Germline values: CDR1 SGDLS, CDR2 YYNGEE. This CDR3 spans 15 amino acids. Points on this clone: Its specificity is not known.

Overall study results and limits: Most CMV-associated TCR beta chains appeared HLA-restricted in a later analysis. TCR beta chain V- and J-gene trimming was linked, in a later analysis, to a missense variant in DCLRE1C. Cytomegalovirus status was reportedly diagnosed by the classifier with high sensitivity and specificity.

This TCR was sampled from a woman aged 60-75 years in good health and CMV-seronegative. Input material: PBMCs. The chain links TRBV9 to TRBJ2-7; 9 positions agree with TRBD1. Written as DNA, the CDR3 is TGTGCCAGCAATGACCCGGGACAGGGTAACTACGAGCAGTACTTC. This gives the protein CASNDPGQGNYEQYF.